The 10 T cell receptor beta chains below all came from one sample that was sequenced in a study of blood T cell repertoires in COVID-19. Profiling relied on immunoSEQ multiplex PCR, and the TCRdb table lists in-frame clones only, not all of them. The sample holds 150,000 or so clones, roughly three quarters seen once. The sample was peripheral blood. The receptors were gathered from a woman aged 70-85 years with acute or convalescent COVID-19.

This clone has more than one count but fewer than ten. This chain uses TRBV5-6 with TRBJ2-3; 8 bases line up with TRBD2. Germline trimming cut 4 bases from V and 5 bases from J; bases unmatched to any gene: 6. Germline V gene data show CDR1 as SGHDT and CDR2 as YYEEEE. The CDR3 is 14 residues long. The CDR3 reads CASSQGTRLDTQYF. Written as DNA, the CDR3 is TGTGCCAGCAGCCAAGGGACTAGGTTAGATACGCAGTATTTT.

This clone was counted a few times. The rearrangement links TRBV4-3 to TRBJ2-1; 8 nucleotides align to TRBD2. The CDR3 covers 17 residues. J gave up 1 base and V 0 bases, and 5 bases lay outside the gene matches. The germline gives CDR1 LGHNA, CDR2 YSLEER. CDR3 DNA: TGCGCCAGCAGCCAAGATCGGGAGGGGGTTTCCTACAATGAGCAGTTCTTC. As protein: CASSQDREGVSYNEQFF.

The rearrangement uses TRBV11-2 and TRBJ2-7; TRBD2 aligns across 13 bases. With 5 bases clipped from V and 7 bases from J, the junction kept 8 bases outside the gene matches. Germline CDR1 reads SGHAT; CDR2 reads FQNNGV. The CDR3 sequence is 15 residues long. In DNA, the CDR3 is TGTGCCAGCAGCCCTACTAGCGGGAGGGCGGAGGAGCAGTACTTC. Translating it yields CASSPTSGRAEEQYF.

The chain joins TRBV28 to TRBJ2-7, with TRBD2 as a possible D gene (6 bases). The CDR3 extends over 12 amino acids. V gave up 10 bases and J gave up 0 bases, with 10 bases separating them. CDR1 and CDR2 from the germline V gene are MDHEN and SYDVKM. The chain's CDR3 is CAISGGSYEQYF. CDR3 sequence (DNA): TGTGCCATTTCCGGGGGCTCCTACGAGCAGTACTTC.

The chain's CDR3 is CASSIGAAYEQYF. DNA of the CDR3: TGTGCCAGTAGTATTGGGGCGGCCTACGAGCAGTACTTC. The chain employs TRBV19 and TRBJ2-7; TRBD1 is a possible D gene (5 bases). Germline-derived CDR1 and CDR2 are LNHDA and SQIVND (reference sequence). The CDR3 is made up of 13 amino acids. V lost 3 bases, J lost 2 bases, and 8 bases lay in between. The complete variable domain, with remaining parts taken from reference TRBV19 and TRBJ2-7, reads DGGITQSPKYLFRKEGQNVTLSCEQNLNHDAMYWYRQDPGQGLRLIYYSQIVNDFQKGDIAEGYSVSREKKESFPLTVTSAQKNPTAFYLCASSIGAAYEQYFGPGTRLTVT.

The chain combines TRBV7-2 with TRBJ2-3, with 10 positions matching TRBD1. This CDR3 comprises 17 residues. Germline values: CDR1 SGHTA, CDR2 FQGNSA. V was pared by 5 bases and J by 2 bases, with 10 bases of the junction left unmatched. DNA for the CDR3: TGTGCCAGCAGCCTCGTGGGGACAGGGGCCTACACAGATACGCAGTATTTT. Translated: CASSLVGTGAYTDTQYF.

The CDR3 reads CASSPSSGRAYEQYF. The DNA of the CDR3 is TGTGCCAGCAGCCCTTCTAGCGGGCGTGCCTACGAGCAGTACTTC. The chain is built from TRBV7-2 and TRBJ2-7; 8 bases map to TRBD2. The junction had 8 bases not matched to a gene; V was cut back by 5 bases and J by 2 bases. The CDR3 loop spans 15 amino acids. Germline CDR1 and CDR2: SGHTA and FQGNSA.

This clone was counted a few times. V is TRBV24-1 and J is TRBJ2-3; TRBD2 matches at 14 bases. The CDR3 is made up of 15 amino acids. V shed 8 bases, J shed 6 bases, and the junction held 6 bases outside the gene matches. Germline V gene data show CDR1 as KGHDR and CDR2 as SFDVKD. The CDR3 DNA follows: TGTGCCACCATGGGACTAGCGGGAGCTGAGGATACGCAGTATTTT. Translation: CATMGLAGAEDTQYF.

This clone has only a few counts. This rearrangement joins TRBV7-9 to TRBJ1-4; no clear D gene. V shed 5 bases and J shed 5 bases, with 12 bases lying between them. The length of the CDR3 is 14 residues. The V gene's germline CDR1 is SEHNR and CDR2 FQNEAQ (reference sequence). The CDR3 is CASSPDGGNEKLFF. The CDR3, as DNA: TGTGCCAGCAGCCCCGACGGAGGAAATGAAAAACTGTTTTTT.

This clone was recorded a few times. The CDR3 nucleotides read TGCAGCGTCCGGGACACGACCATCTACAATGAGCAGTTCTTC. Translated, it gives CSVRDTTIYNEQFF. The J gene is TRBJ2-1, the V gene TRBV29-1, with D possibly TRBD1 on 6 matching bases. V shed 6 bases and J shed 3 bases, with 15 bases lying between them. The CDR3 is made up of 14 amino acids. The V gene's germline CDR1 is SQVTM and CDR2 ANQGSEA.